This T cell receptor (beta chain) was obtained from a study of cytomegalovirus exposure and HLA in healthy donors. Study observations and caveats: Later analysis demonstrated an association between a missense DCLRE1C variant and TCR beta V- and J-gene trimming.

The CDR3 covers 17 residues. V gave up 1 base and J gave up 3 bases, with 18 bases separating them. CDR1 SGHDT and CDR2 YYEEEE come from the germline V gene. On this clone itself: Its matching antigen is unknown.

Researchers ran the PCR with 60 Vbeta and 13 Jbeta primers. Some clones are missing from TCRdb's copy, which holds only in-frame ones; the method was immunoSEQ multiplex PCR. Of tens of thousands of clones in the sample, roughly 80% were seen once. The sample consisted of PBMCs. The receptor comes from a woman in her twenties or thirties in good health and CMV-seronegative. The V and J genes are TRBV5-6 and TRBJ2-3, with D possibly being TRBD2 (6 bases). CDR3 nucleotides: TGTGCCAGCAGCTTGCGTGGATGGGGAGGTAGGACAGATACGCAGTATTTT. Its translation is CASSLRGWGGRTDTQYF.